The T cell receptor (beta chain) under discussion was sequenced for a study of T cells in Graves' hyperthyroidism and ophthalmopathy. Findings and caveats of the study: In blood, most of the thyroid clonotypes expanded above 0.001 were also present. A 13 V-J signature model discriminated ophthalmopathy versus stable hyperthyroidism.

This clonotype was recorded at least ten times. Its target is not known. Germline V CDR1 and CDR2: SGHRS, YFSETQ. V was cut by 0 bases and J by 5 bases, with 9 bases left in between. The CDR3 loop spans 13 amino acids. Using RNA transcripts as the source, TCR beta CDR3 regions were amplified. An initial round of RT-PCR targeting the TCR CDR3 relied on the HTBI primer set. One entry per CDR3 protein results from TCRdb running MiXCR on the multiplex PCR reads. The sample carries under 650,000 distinct CDR3 sequences, about 17% recorded once. An absence of ophthalmopathy progression within 18 months meant stable Graves' hyperthyroidism. Each patient was aged 18 to 65 and had newly diagnosed hyperthyroidism of under 2 months' duration.

The receptor was isolated from a woman aged 25 to 39 with Graves' hyperthyroidism. Sample: blood. The J gene is TRBJ2-7, the V gene TRBV5-1; no reliable D call. The CDR3 DNA reads as TGCGCCAGCAGCTTGGTGGGGTCCCACGAGCAGTACTTC. It is translated as CASSLVGSHEQYF.